This T cell receptor (beta chain) was captured by sequencing in a study of blood T cell repertoires in COVID-19. The table came from immunoSEQ multiplex PCR; TCRdb's copy has only in-frame clones and leaves some out. The table shows about 250,000 clones, with around four fifths occurring only once. With respect to this clone: The junction shows a germline mismatch at one end, possibly a read error.

The CDR3 covers 13 residues. Looked up from germline, CDR1 is SGHAT and CDR2 is FQNNGV. The chain combines TRBV11-2 with TRBJ1-5; D gene unclear. This receptor was obtained from a woman between 40 and 55 years old who had been exposed to COVID-19. Sequenced input: PBMCs or T cells enriched from blood (not recorded which). The CDR3 loop is CASSLAQDQSQHF. CDR3 in DNA: TGTGCCAGCAGCTTAGCGCAGGATCAGTCCCAGCATTTT.